This T cell receptor beta chain derives from a study of control samples from healthy donors and cancer patients. Some clones are missing from TCRdb's copy, which holds only in-frame ones; the method was immunoSEQ multiplex PCR. The table has about 100,000 clones, roughly 84% seen once. Per germline, CDR1 SQVTM and CDR2 ANQGSEA. This CDR3 is 14 amino acids long. Trimming removed 6 bases from V and 3 bases from J; junction bases left unmatched: 9. Sequencing was done on a sample of blood. This sequence was found in a woman aged 50 to 60 in good health. The chain joins TRBV29-1 to TRBJ1-2, with 8 bases fitting TRBD1. The CDR3 sequence: CSVFPDRVDYGYTF. The DNA for the CDR3 is TGCAGCGTATTTCCGGACAGGGTAGACTATGGCTACACCTTC.